This T cell receptor beta chain was recorded in a study of blood T cell repertoires in COVID-19. Across the study: Sites in the United States, Italy and Spain provided acute and convalescent COVID-19 samples. Sources were T cells, B-cell-depleted T cells, or PBMCs; the material itself was cDNA or gDNA.

This CDR3 has 14 residues. Germline CDR1 reads SQVTM; CDR2 reads ANQGSEA. V gave up 7 bases and J gave up 2 bases, with 17 bases separating them. Clones were sequenced by immunoSEQ multiplex PCR, and TCRdb holds only the in-frame ones, with some missing. Found here are about 74,000 clones, approximately 85% of them singletons; the top ten hold about 37%. The chain combines TRBV29-1 with TRBJ1-1, with D tentatively TRBD1 (6 bases). Input material: peripheral blood. The sequence was obtained from a man between 65 and 85 years old with acute or convalescent COVID-19. The CDR3 here is CSAVDGRGNTEAFF. CDR3 nucleotides: TGCAGCGCCGTGGATGGCAGGGGTAACACTGAAGCTTTCTTT.